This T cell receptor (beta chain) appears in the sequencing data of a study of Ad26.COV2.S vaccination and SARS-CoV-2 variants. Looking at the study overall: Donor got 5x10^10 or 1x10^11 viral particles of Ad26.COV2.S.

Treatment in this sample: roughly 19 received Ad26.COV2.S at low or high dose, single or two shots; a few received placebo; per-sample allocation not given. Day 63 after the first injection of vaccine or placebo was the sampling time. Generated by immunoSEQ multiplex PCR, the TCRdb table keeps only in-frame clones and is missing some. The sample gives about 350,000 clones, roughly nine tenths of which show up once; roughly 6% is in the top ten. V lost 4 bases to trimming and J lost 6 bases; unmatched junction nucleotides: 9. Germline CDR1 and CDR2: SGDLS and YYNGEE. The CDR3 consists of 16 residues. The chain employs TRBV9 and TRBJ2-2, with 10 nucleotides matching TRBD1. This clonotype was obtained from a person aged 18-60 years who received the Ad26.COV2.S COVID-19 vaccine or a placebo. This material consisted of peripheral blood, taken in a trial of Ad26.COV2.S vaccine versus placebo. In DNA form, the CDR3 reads TGTGCCAGCAGCAACCGGGACAGGGGAGGTCCCGGGGAGCTGTTTTTT. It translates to CASSNRDRGGPGELFF.